This T cell receptor beta chain comes out of a study of shared clonotypes between healthy human individuals. Study outcomes and limitations: Compared with memory subsets, naive subsets generally had larger estimated richness. Apart from blood, nothing was sampled; tissue repertoires likely differ.

Deep was the level used in running the assay. Assay used: immunoSEQ multiplex PCR; TCRdb lists only in-frame clones, some missing. The top ten hold 20% to 25% of the sample, which has 95,000 to 120,000 clones, about 70% seen once. This clone showed up just a few times. The antigen is unknown. The clonotype comes from a woman in her thirties in good health. Specimen: memory CD8+ T cells sorted from blood. The sample's subset: CD45RO+ cells pooled with CCR7-negative TemRA cells.

Written as DNA, the CDR3 is TGTGCCATCAGTGAGTCGTTTACAGATGCGGCCTCACAACCCCAGCATTTT. Its translation is CAISESFTDAASQPQHF. The chain joins TRBV10-3 to TRBJ1-5, with no clear D. This CDR3 has 17 amino acids. Trimming left V 0 bases short and J 10 bases short, with 22 bases between. Germline CDR1 is ENHRY and CDR2 is SYGVKD.